These T cell receptor beta chains were read from a single sample in a study of T-cell reconstitution after alpha-beta-depleted transplantation in children. TCRdb used MiXCR to reprocess the PCR reads, holding one entry per CDR3 protein. The sample records around 340,000 distinct CDR3 sequences, 13% being singletons. The sequences come from PBMCs, collected from the stem cell graft. Every receptor here comes from a human donor who donated a stem cell graft to a child with Fanconi anemia. The CDR3 runs from the conserved cysteine through the conserved F or W. D genes are given only for firm matches. The size of a clone is reported for some rows only, either as once, few or many, or as a class for expanded clones.

v_gene	d_gene	abundance	j_gene	CDR3aa	CDR3nt
TRBV2	NA	once	TRBJ1-2	CASREGQRSYGYTF	TGTGCCAGCAGAGAGGGTCAGAGGAGCTATGGCTACACCTTC
TRBV12-3/TRBV12-4	TRBD1	NA	TRBJ1-3	CASSRDSISGNTIYF	TGTGCCAGTAGCCGGGACAGCATCTCTGGAAACACCATATATTTT
TRBV11-2	NA	many	TRBJ2-2	CASSSHRTGELFF	TGTGCCAGCAGCTCTCACCGAACCGGGGAGCTGTTTTTT
TRBV11-2	TRBD1	NA	TRBJ2-5	CASSSGGLWETQYF	TGTGCCAGCAGCTCAGGGGGCTTATGGGAGACCCAGTACTTC
TRBV19	NA	NA	TRBJ2-2	CASSIVGYTGELFF	TGTGCCAGTAGTATAGTCGGTTACACCGGGGAGCTGTTTTTT
TRBV5-1	TRBD2	few	TRBJ2-1	CASSLVPSGGGYNEQFF	TGCGCCAGCAGCTTGGTTCCTAGCGGGGGAGGTTACAATGAGCAGTTCTTC
TRBV12-3/TRBV12-4	NA	many	TRBJ2-7	CASSLSGPYEQYF	TGTGCCAGCAGTTTATCGGGGCCCTACGAGCAGTACTTC
TRBV29-1	NA	NA	TRBJ1-2	CSVAGDLSDGYTF	TGCAGCGTTGCGGGGGATCTTTCCGATGGCTACACCTTC
TRBV25-1	NA	NA	TRBJ2-2	CASSEVRGSNTGELFF	TGTGCCAGCAGTGAAGTCCGGGGTAGCAACACCGGGGAGCTGTTTTTT
TRBV12-3/TRBV12-4	TRBD2	NA	TRBJ2-3	CASSSLLAGGDDTQYF	TGTGCCAGCAGTTCCTTACTAGCGGGGGGGGACGATACGCAGTATTTT
TRBV12-3/TRBV12-4	NA	few	TRBJ2-6	CASSLPVASGANVLTF	TGTGCCAGCAGTTTACCAGTTGCCTCTGGGGCCAACGTCCTGACTTTC
TRBV6-1	NA	NA	TRBJ2-3	CASRQTGGQKHTDTQYF	TGTGCCAGCAGGCAAACGGGGGGACAAAAACACACAGATACGCAGTATTTT
TRBV13	NA	few	TRBJ1-1	CASSPRIGEGRTEAFF	TGTGCCAGCAGCCCCAGAATTGGAGAAGGAAGAACTGAAGCTTTCTTT
TRBV5-1	NA	few	TRBJ2-7	CASSLSSGASPRQYF	TGCGCCAGCAGCTTGAGTTCCGGGGCTTCCCCCCGGCAGTACTTC
TRBV7-2	NA	NA	TRBJ2-3	CASSLARNTQYF	TGTGCCAGCAGCTTAGCGCGGAATACGCAGTATTTT
TRBV5-1	NA	many	TRBJ2-1	CASSSNGVTYNEQFF	TGCGCCAGCAGCTCGAATGGGGTAACCTACAATGAGCAGTTCTTC
TRBV5-1	NA	few	TRBJ2-1	CASSSSAGFEQFF	TGCGCCAGCAGCTCCTCAGCCGGGTTTGAGCAGTTCTTC
TRBV25-1	NA	NA	TRBJ2-1	CASSEFEGIDEQFF	TGTGCCAGCAGTGAATTCGAGGGAATTGATGAGCAGTTCTTC
TRBV29-1	TRBD1	NA	TRBJ1-1	CSADRGQGGIAFF	TGCAGCGCCGATCGCGGGCAGGGGGGAATAGCTTTCTTT
TRBV7-2	NA	few	TRBJ1-2	CASQAGANYGYTF	TGTGCCAGCCAGGCAGGAGCTAACTATGGCTACACCTTC
TRBV6-5	TRBD1	NA	TRBJ2-2	CASSYSMTGGNGELFF	TGTGCCAGCAGTTACTCCATGACAGGGGGTAACGGGGAGCTGTTTTTT
TRBV9	NA	NA	TRBJ1-3	CASSVGAVRSSGNTIYF	TGTGCCAGCAGCGTAGGCGCAGTCCGAAGCTCTGGAAACACCATATATTTT
TRBV7-2	NA	once	TRBJ2-5	CASSPGQGRIVETQYF	TGTGCCAGCAGCCCCGGGCAGGGACGGATAGTAGAGACCCAGTACTTC
TRBV20-1	TRBD1	NA	TRBJ1-2	CSALQQGRLGYTF	TGCAGTGCCCTACAACAGGGGCGGTTGGGCTACACCTTC
TRBV2	NA	few	TRBJ1-6	CASSDPHSPLHF	TGTGCCAGCAGTGACCCTCACTCACCCCTCCACTTT
TRBV19	TRBD1	few	TRBJ2-1	CASSRQGYIDEQFF	TGTGCCAGTTCTAGACAGGGATATATCGATGAGCAGTTCTTC
TRBV19	TRBD2	NA	TRBJ2-2	CASSIGSGFGGTGELFF	TGTGCCAGTAGTATAGGTAGCGGGTTCGGGGGGACCGGGGAGCTGTTTTTT
TRBV4-1	NA	NA	TRBJ2-7	CASSQVRTSYYEQYF	TGCGCCAGCAGCCAAGTGAGGACTTCCTACTACGAGCAGTACTTC
TRBV4-2	TRBD1	many	TRBJ1-2	CASSQALTGGASYGYTF	TGTGCCAGCAGCCAAGCCCTGACAGGGGGCGCCTCCTATGGCTACACCTTC
TRBV3-1	NA	NA	TRBJ1-1	CASSPARISLEAFF	TGTGCCAGCAGCCCTGCTAGAATCTCCCTTGAAGCTTTCTTT
TRBV7-8	NA	NA	TRBJ1-3	CASSPGGDGSGNTIYF	TGTGCCAGCAGCCCCGGAGGAGACGGGTCTGGAAACACCATATATTTT
TRBV7-3	NA	NA	TRBJ1-1	CASSMTAYTEAFF	TGTGCCAGCAGCATGACAGCATACACTGAAGCTTTCTTT
TRBV5-1	NA	NA	TRBJ1-1	CASSLHGATEAFF	TGCGCCAGCAGCTTGCACGGGGCGACTGAAGCTTTCTTT
TRBV6-5	NA	many	TRBJ2-1	CASSYSSPGHEQFF	TGTGCCAGCAGTTACTCGAGCCCAGGCCATGAGCAGTTCTTC
TRBV29-1	TRBD1	few	TRBJ2-2	CSVAPTGRNTGELFF	TGCAGCGTCGCACCGACAGGGAGGAACACCGGGGAGCTGTTTTTT
TRBV25-1	NA	few	TRBJ2-7	CASSESVGLVYEQYF	TGTGCCAGCAGTGAATCCGTAGGGTTGGTCTACGAGCAGTACTTC
TRBV5-1	TRBD2	many	TRBJ2-1	CASSPNPGLAYEQFF	TGCGCCAGCAGCCCTAACCCCGGACTAGCGTATGAGCAGTTCTTC
TRBV5-1	NA	NA	TRBJ1-1	CASSQTAGLTEAFF	TGCGCCAGCAGCCAGACAGCGGGGCTCACTGAAGCTTTCTTT
TRBV12-3/TRBV12-4	NA	many	TRBJ1-1	CASTSTPNTEAFF	TGTGCCAGCACCTCGACACCTAACACTGAAGCTTTCTTT
TRBV24-1	NA	few	TRBJ2-1	CATSPLDSYNEQFF	TGTGCCACCAGCCCCCTTGACTCCTACAATGAGCAGTTCTTC
TRBV6-1	NA	NA	TRBJ1-2	CASSHREGDYGYTF	TGTGCCAGCAGCCACCGAGAGGGGGACTATGGCTACACCTTC
TRBV12-3/TRBV12-4	NA	NA	TRBJ2-3	CASSFILDSTDTQYF	TGTGCCAGCAGTTTCATCTTGGACAGCACAGATACGCAGTATTTT
TRBV5-6	NA	NA	TRBJ2-5	CASSWGAHQETQYF	TGTGCCAGCAGCTGGGGGGCCCACCAAGAGACCCAGTACTTC